These 26 T cell receptor beta chains were sequenced from one sample in a study of T cell repertoires in cytomegalovirus infection. One entry per CDR3 protein results from TCRdb running MiXCR on the reads. The sample records approximately 250,000 distinct CDR3 sequences, roughly 6.5% being singletons. Sequenced input: PBMCs. All receptors derive from a human donor in good health (CMV status not recorded). Some clones in this sample may be carry-over from other donors' samples.

Many counts were recorded for this clonotype. V and J are TRBV3-1 and TRBJ1-1, with 7 bases that match TRBD1. The trim removed 4 bases at V and 6 bases at J, leaving 11 bases unmatched. The CDR3 covers 15 residues. Per germline, CDR1 LGHDT and CDR2 YNNKEL (reference sequence). Written as DNA, the CDR3 is TGTGCCAGCAGCCCGGGACGGGGAACAGGGGCTGAAGCTTTCTTT. Encoded protein: CASSPGRGTGAEAFF.

This clonotype appeared a few times. The rearrangement uses TRBV6-5 and TRBJ2-1; TRBD2 aligns across 9 bases. The CDR3 loop spans 15 amino acids. After removal of 2 bases from V and 5 bases from J, the junction contained 4 bases not matched to a gene. Germline values: CDR1 MNHEY, CDR2 SVGAGI. CDR3 loop: CASSYGGGENNEQFF. The CDR3 region has the DNA TGTGCCAGCAGTTACGGCGGGGGGGAAAACAATGAGCAGTTCTTC.

This clonotype was found a few times. The chain uses TRBV15 and TRBJ2-6, with 8 bases identical to TRBD1. Germline V gene data show CDR1 as LNHNV and CDR2 as YYDKDF (reference sequence). V shed 3 bases, J shed 2 bases, and the junction held 3 bases outside the gene matches. There are 16 residues in the CDR3. The CDR3 nucleotides are TGTGCCACCAGCAGTCGGGACAGGACTGGGGCCAACGTCCTGACTTTC. Translation: CATSSRDRTGANVLTF.

This clonotype has a count of ten or more. The chain joins TRBV28 to TRBJ2-1; 10 bases are a match to TRBD1. V was clipped by 5 bases and J by 2 bases; unmatched bases: 6. Germline CDR1 and CDR2: MDHEN and SYDVKM. This CDR3 is 16 amino acids long. The CDR3 is CASSPFGQGAYNEQFF. CDR3 coding DNA: TGTGCCAGCAGTCCATTCGGACAGGGGGCCTACAATGAGCAGTTCTTC.

CDR3 bases: TGCAGCGTCGCTAGCGGGGGGGCTTACAATGAGCAGTTCTTC. It encodes CSVASGGAYNEQFF. The chain uses TRBV29-1 and TRBJ2-1; TRBD2 matches 12 bases. Looked up from germline, CDR1 is SQVTM and CDR2 is ANQGSEA. This CDR3 comprises 14 residues. The junction had 4 bases not matched to a gene; V was cut back by 6 bases and J by 4 bases.

This clonotype was recorded many times. The chain employs TRBV19 and TRBJ1-1; possibly TRBD1 for D (5 bases). Trimming left V 6 bases short and J 5 bases short, with 13 bases between. Germline CDR1 and CDR2: LNHDA and SQIVND (reference sequence). This CDR3 has 13 residues. CDR3 in DNA: TGTGCCAGTAGACCTCAGGGAGGGACTGAAGCTTTCTTT. Its protein is CASRPQGGTEAFF.

This clonotype has ten or more counts. The chain carries TRBV5-6 and TRBJ1-1, with D tentatively TRBD1 (5 bases). Germline CDR1 and CDR2: SGHDT and YYEEEE. The V end was cut by 7 bases, the J end by 6 bases, with 13 bases between. This CDR3 region has 12 residues. The CDR3, as DNA: TGTGCCAGCTCGGGGGGTCAGGCTGAAGCTTTCTTT. It encodes CASSGGQAEAFF.

The rearrangement uses TRBV6-2 or TRBV6-3 and TRBJ1-1; D uncertain. Germline V CDR1 and CDR2: MNHEY, SVGEGT. This CDR3 has 12 residues. Trimming pared 2 bases from V and 7 bases from J, leaving 8 bases between. Written as DNA, the CDR3 is TGTGCCAGCAGTTACCGGTCAGATGAAGCTTTCTTT. Its translation is CASSYRSDEAFF.

At least ten counts were recorded for this clonotype. This chain uses TRBV12-3 or TRBV12-4 with TRBJ1-2; D is unresolved. V dropped 6 bases and J dropped 3 bases, with 11 bases sitting between them. The CDR3 length is 13 residues. The CDR3 DNA reads TGTGCCAGCAGCCCTCTGACGGACTATGGCTACACCTTC. Protein sequence: CASSPLTDYGYTF.

The sample holds many counts of this clonotype. Written as DNA, the CDR3 is TGTGCCAGCAACCGACAGGGTGATAATGAAAAACTGTTTTTT. The encoded protein is CASNRQGDNEKLFF. The rearrangement links TRBV7-9 to TRBJ1-4; 7 bases are shared with TRBD1. The length of the CDR3 is 14 residues. Germline-derived CDR1 and CDR2 are SEHNR and FQNEAQ (reference sequence). After removal of 7 bases from V and 4 bases from J, the junction contained 6 bases not matched to a gene.

This clonotype was found many times. The V call is TRBV5-6, the J call TRBJ2-7; 7 bases agree with TRBD1. The V segment lost 4 bases and the J segment 3 bases; nucleotides outside the gene matches: 10. The CDR3 extends over 15 amino acids. Germline V gene lookup returns CDR1 SGHDT and CDR2 YYEEEE. This CDR3 reads CASSTGTEGDYEQYF. CDR3 coding DNA: TGTGCCAGCAGCACAGGGACAGAAGGCGACTACGAGCAGTACTTC. The complete variable domain, with remaining parts taken from reference TRBV5-6 and TRBJ2-7, reads DAGVTQSPTHLIKTRGQQVTLRCSPKSGHDTVSWYQQALGQGPQFIFQYYEEEERQRGNFPDRFSGHQFPNYSSELNVNALLLGDSALYLCASSTGTEGDYEQYFGPGTRLTVT.

At least ten counts were recorded for this clonotype. The chain joins TRBV6-2 or TRBV6-3 to TRBJ2-6, with D perhaps assigned TRBD1 or TRBD2 (5 bases each). CDR3 length: 20 residues. Germline V CDR1 and CDR2: MNHEY, SVGEGT. The V end lost 4 bases, the J end lost 0 bases, and 22 bases lay between the germline ends. CDR3 bases: TGTGCCAGCAGTTTGGCGCGAATAAGCGGACACCCCTCTGGGGCCAACGTCCTGACTTTC. It is translated as CASSLARISGHPSGANVLTF.

There are a few counts of this clonotype. The CDR3 coding sequence is TGTGCCAGCAGTTACGGGGGGGTGGACAATGAGCAGTTCTTC. Translating it yields CASSYGGVDNEQFF. This rearrangement joins TRBV6-6 to TRBJ2-1; 7 bases line up with TRBD2. This CDR3 has 14 amino acids. The V and J ends lost 2 bases and 5 bases, in that order; junction bases with no gene match: 3. Looked up from germline, CDR1 is MNHNY and CDR2 is SVGAGI (reference sequence).

This clonotype was counted ten times or more. The chain is built from TRBV7-2 and TRBJ1-6, with D uncertain. The CDR3 has 15 residues. Trimming took off 1 base at V and 7 bases at J, with 11 bases between the two ends. Germline-derived CDR1 and CDR2 are SGHTA and FQGNSA. CDR3 sequence (DNA): TGTGCCAGCAGCTTAGAAGCGGAAGACAATTCACCCCTCCACTTT. It codes for CASSLEAEDNSPLHF.

This clonotype was seen at least ten times. This rearrangement joins TRBV7-8 to TRBJ2-3; 8 nucleotides align to TRBD2. Trimming took 8 bases from V and 5 from J; bases not matched to a gene: 15. The CDR3 has 16 residues. Germline-derived CDR1 and CDR2 are SGHVS and FQNEAQ. The CDR3 region has the DNA TGTGCCAGCTCACGAAACCCGGGGGGGAGGGGAGATACGCAGTATTTT. It codes for CASSRNPGGRGDTQYF.

This clonotype was seen many times. This rearrangement joins TRBV4-1 to TRBJ2-1; 9 bases align to TRBD1. This CDR3 has 16 amino acids. Germline V gene lookup returns CDR1 MGHRA and CDR2 YSYEKL. V shed 0 bases and J 3 bases; nucleotides not matched to a gene: 3. The CDR3 loop reads CASSQERGQGYNEQFF. The CDR3 DNA is TGCGCCAGCAGCCAAGAACGGGGACAGGGCTACAATGAGCAGTTCTTC.

This clonotype was recorded at least ten times. The chain carries TRBV12-3 or TRBV12-4 and TRBJ2-7; D unclear. V was cut by 6 bases and J by 4 bases, with 16 bases left in between. CDR3 length equals 14 residues. The CDR3 protein is CASRQHTSGYEQYF. CDR3 nucleotide sequence: TGTGCCAGCAGACAACATACGTCCGGGTACGAGCAGTACTTC.

This clonotype was recorded at least ten times. This sequence joins TRBV12-3 or TRBV12-4 and TRBJ2-5; 9 positions agree with TRBD1. Losses at the gene ends were 5 bases for V and 4 bases for J; bases not matched to a gene: 20. The CDR3 consists of 19 residues. The DNA of the CDR3 is TGTGCCAGCAGTCCCCCTGGGCCTAAAACAGGGGGCTCAACAGAGACCCAGTACTTC. This translates into CASSPPGPKTGGSTETQYF.

This clonotype was observed at least ten times. The J gene is TRBJ2-7, the V gene TRBV7-8, with a possible D match to TRBD1 (5 bases). The CDR3 has 14 residues. Trimming took 1 base from V and 1 from J, leaving 8 bases between them. Germline CDR1 is SGHVS and CDR2 is FQNEAQ. The CDR3: CASSLDPGSYEQYF. CDR3 nucleotide sequence: TGTGCCAGCAGCTTAGATCCAGGGTCCTACGAGCAGTACTTC.

This clonotype was picked up many times. This rearrangement joins TRBV27 to TRBJ1-2; the D gene is possibly TRBD1 (5 bases). The CDR3 sequence is 14 residues long. Germline CDR1 and CDR2: MNHEY and SMNVEV (reference sequence). Trimming removed 7 bases at V and 7 bases at J, with 19 bases between. The CDR3 loop is CASTFKRGVGGYTF. The CDR3 DNA reads as TGTGCCAGCACTTTCAAAAGGGGAGTCGGTGGCTACACCTTC.

This clonotype was detected many times. The chain combines TRBV27 with TRBJ2-5; 8 bases agree with TRBD1. The trim removed 6 bases at V and 0 bases at J, leaving 18 bases unmatched. Germline CDR1 MNHEY, CDR2 SMNVEV (reference sequence). The CDR3 is made up of 19 amino acids. DNA of the CDR3: TGTGCCAGCAGCTACTCGGACCAGGGGGCGATTCAGTACCAAGAGACCCAGTACTTC. Protein sequence: CASSYSDQGAIQYQETQYF.

This clonotype was recorded many times. This chain links TRBV7-9 with TRBJ1-6; a possible D gene is TRBD1 (5 bases). Germline lookup yields CDR1 SEHNR and CDR2 FQNEAQ (reference sequence). This CDR3 spans 18 amino acids. V shed 1 base and J shed 0 bases, with 13 bases lying between them. CDR3 amino acids: CASSLEKTESSYNSPLHF. For the CDR3, the DNA is TGTGCCAGCAGCTTAGAGAAGACAGAAAGCTCCTATAATTCACCCCTCCACTTT.

In its sample, this clonotype was seen many times. The chain combines TRBV7-2 with TRBJ2-5; TRBD2 agrees at 9 bases. This CDR3 spans 15 amino acids. Germline V gene sequence: CDR1 SGHTA, CDR2 FQGNSA. V dropped 3 bases and J dropped 3; count of bases not matched to a gene: 5. Here the CDR3 DNA reads TGTGCCAGCAGCTTCTCAGCGGGGGGAAAAGAGACCCAGTACTTC. Translating it yields CASSFSAGGKETQYF.

This clonotype occurred many times. This chain uses TRBV6-2 or TRBV6-3 with TRBJ2-2; 7 nucleotides agree with TRBD1. Germline loops: CDR1 MNHEY, CDR2 SVGEGT. V was pared by 1 base and J by 2 bases, with 7 bases of the junction left unmatched. The CDR3 contains 17 residues. The CDR3 DNA follows: TGTGCCAGCAGTTACTTCCGGGACAGACCTAACACCGGGGAGCTGTTTTTT. Its protein product is CASSYFRDRPNTGELFF.

Ten or more counts support this clonotype. The chain has TRBV27 and TRBJ2-2; TRBD1 agrees at 9 bases. CDR1 and CDR2 from the germline V gene are MNHEY and SMNVEV (reference sequence). V trimming: 8 bases; J trimming: 2 bases; junction bases outside the gene matches: 12. The length of the CDR3 is 17 residues. CDR3 DNA: TGTGCCAGCGGAAAGACCAACAGGGGGCCCAACACCGGGGAGCTGTTTTTT. It is translated as CASGKTNRGPNTGELFF.

This clonotype was observed at least ten times. V usage is TRBV5-1 and J usage is TRBJ2-5, with unresolved D. This CDR3 is built from 14 residues. Germline CDR1 reads SGHRS; CDR2 reads YFSETQ. The germline V and J ends were trimmed by 2 bases and 3 bases, with 11 bases remaining between them. Here the CDR3 reads CASSLDPLKETQYF. In nucleotides, the CDR3 is TGCGCCAGCAGCTTAGACCCTCTAAAAGAGACCCAGTACTTC.